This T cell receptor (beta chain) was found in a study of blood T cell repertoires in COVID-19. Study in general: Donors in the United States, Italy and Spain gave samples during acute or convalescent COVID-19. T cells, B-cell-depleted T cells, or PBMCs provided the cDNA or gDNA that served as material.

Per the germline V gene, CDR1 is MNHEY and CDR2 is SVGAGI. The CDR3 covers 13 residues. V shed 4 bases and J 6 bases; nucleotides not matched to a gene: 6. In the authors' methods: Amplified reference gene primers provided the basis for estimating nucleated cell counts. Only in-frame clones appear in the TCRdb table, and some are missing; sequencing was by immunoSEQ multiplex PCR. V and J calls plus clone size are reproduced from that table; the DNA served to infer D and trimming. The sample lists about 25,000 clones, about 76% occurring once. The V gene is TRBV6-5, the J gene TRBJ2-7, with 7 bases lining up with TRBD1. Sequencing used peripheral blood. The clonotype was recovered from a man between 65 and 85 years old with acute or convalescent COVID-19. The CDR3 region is CASSFLTGVEQYF. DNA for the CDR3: TGTGCCAGCAGTTTCCTTACAGGGGTCGAGCAGTACTTC.